The 22 T cell receptor beta chains listed next were all sequenced from one sample in a study of blood T cell repertoires in COVID-19. Sequenced by immunoSEQ multiplex PCR; TCRdb stores in-frame clones only, minus some. Of some 250,000 clones in the sample, just over 85% are singletons; the top ten hold 2.2%. Sequencing was carried out using peripheral blood. The receptors here all came from a man younger than 45 who had recovered from COVID-19.

This sequence joins TRBV12-5 and TRBJ2-7; possibly TRBD1 for D (5 bases). Per the germline V gene, CDR1 is LGHNT and CDR2 is FRNRAP. The CDR3 loop spans 17 amino acids. V lost 0 bases to trimming and J lost 6 bases, with 21 bases between them. For the CDR3, the DNA is TGTGCTAGTGGTTTGGTTCCACCTCAGGGCCTCTTTTTCGAGCAGTACTTC. It specifies CASGLVPPQGLFFEQYF. The full variable domain, with the rest looked up from reference TRBV12-5 and TRBJ2-7, is DARVTQTPRHKVTEMGQEVTMRCQPILGHNTVFWYRQTMMQGLELLAYFRNRAPLDDSGMPKDRFSAEMPDATLATLKIQPSEPRDSAVYFCASGLVPPQGLFFEQYFGPGTRLTVT.

The chain links TRBV4-1 to TRBJ2-7, with 9 bases matching TRBD2. The CDR3 contains 14 residues. Germline CDR1 is MGHRA and CDR2 is YSYEKL. V was pared by 0 bases and J by 4 bases, with 1 base of the junction left unmatched. The CDR3 is CASSQDSGGYEQYF. As DNA, the CDR3 is TGCGCCAGCAGCCAAGACAGCGGGGGGTACGAGCAGTACTTC.

This clone came up many times. At the DNA level, this CDR3 is encoded by other sequences in the same sample as well. The chain joins TRBV9 to TRBJ2-5; TRBD2 matches 8 bases. Germline assignment: CDR1 SGDLS and CDR2 YYNGEE. There are 16 residues in the CDR3. The J segment lost 4 bases and the V segment lost 0 bases, leaving 8 bases of the junction unmatched. DNA for the CDR3: TGTGCCAGCAGCGTAGCCTCGTCCAGCGGGGGAGAGACCCAGTACTTC. As protein: CASSVASSSGGETQYF.

The rearrangement joins TRBV2 to TRBJ2-3, with a tentative D call TRBD1 (6 bases). CDR3 length: 14 residues. V was pared by 6 bases and J by 2 bases, with 12 bases between. The germline V gene has CDR1 SNHLY and CDR2 FYNNEI. CDR3 bases: TGTGCCAGCAGGGTGGACAGATACACAGATACGCAGTATTTT. Residues: CASRVDRYTDTQYF.

The chain joins TRBV5-6 to TRBJ1-4, with a tentative D call TRBD1 (6 bases). Germline CDR1 SGHDT, CDR2 YYEEEE. The V end was cut by 3 bases, the J end by 6 bases, with 15 bases between. CDR3 length: 15 residues. The CDR3 DNA is TGTGCCAGCAGCTCCTACAGGGATTACGATGAAAAACTGTTTTTT. Translating gives CASSSYRDYDEKLFF.

The chain has TRBV7-9 and TRBJ2-7; TRBD1 matches 9 bases. This CDR3 comprises 14 residues. CDR1 SEHNR and CDR2 FQNEAQ come from the germline V gene (reference sequence). The junction had 4 bases not matched to a gene; V was cut back by 5 bases and J by 2 bases. The CDR3 loop reads CASSRRTGAYEQYF. The CDR3 DNA sequence: TGTGCCAGCAGCCGTCGGACAGGGGCCTACGAGCAGTACTTC.

The rearrangement links TRBV30 to TRBJ1-2; 9 bases map to TRBD1. Germline CDR1 reads GTSNPN; CDR2 reads SVGIG (reference sequence). J was trimmed by 3 bases and V by 0 bases; bases with no gene match: 2. This CDR3 is built from 14 residues. The CDR3 reads CAWSVRDRDYGYTF. The CDR3 nucleotides read TGTGCCTGGAGTGTACGGGACAGGGACTATGGCTACACCTTC.

About this clone itself: Other nucleotide sequences in the sample specify the same CDR3. The rearrangement links TRBV5-1 to TRBJ2-3; 13 bases fit TRBD2. The CDR3 runs to 16 residues. V was clipped by 7 bases and J by 2 bases; unmatched bases: 7. CDR1 and CDR2 (germline): SGHRS, YFSETQ. The CDR3 DNA reads TGCGCCAGCTCGCCTGGGACTAGCGGGGCCACAGATACGCAGTATTTT. Residues: CASSPGTSGATDTQYF.

This rearrangement joins TRBV5-1 to TRBJ2-7; 7 bases fit TRBD1. The CDR3 is 14 amino acids. Germline V gene data show CDR1 as SGHRS and CDR2 as YFSETQ. J lost 2 bases, V lost 4 bases, and 6 bases had no gene match. In nucleotides, the CDR3 is TGCGCCAGCAGCCAGCAGACAGGGCCCTACGAGCAGTACTTC. Its protein product is CASSQQTGPYEQYF.

The rearrangement joins TRBV7-9 to TRBJ2-4; D remains unclear. Per germline, CDR1 SEHNR and CDR2 FQNEAQ (reference sequence). The CDR3 loop spans 11 amino acids. The V and J ends lost 4 bases and 10 bases respectively, with 8 bases between them. The CDR3 DNA reads TGTGCCAGCAGCTCCACAGAGATTCAGTACTTC. Residues: CASSSTEIQYF.

V gene TRBV19 combines with J gene TRBJ1-5; D possibly corresponds to TRBD1 (5 bases). In germline, CDR1 is LNHDA, CDR2 SQIVND (reference sequence). CDR3 size: 16 residues. Trimming stripped 7 bases from V and 5 bases from J, with 21 bases between. DNA for the CDR3: TGTGCCAGTACCGGCTACGGAACAGGTGACGATCAGCCCCAGCATTTT. Its protein is CASTGYGTGDDQPQHF.

This clone was found once. The CDR3 loop reads CASSPAASRGYEQYF. As DNA, the CDR3 is TGCGCCAGCAGCCCTGCGGCTAGCCGGGGCTACGAGCAGTACTTC. The V call is TRBV5-1, the J call TRBJ2-7, with a weak D call TRBD2 (5 bases). The CDR3 has 15 residues. The V gene's germline CDR1 is SGHRS and CDR2 YFSETQ. V was cut by 4 bases and J by 3 bases, with 17 bases left in between.

The chain joins TRBV30 to TRBJ1-1, with D possibly being TRBD1 (6 bases). This CDR3 spans 21 amino acids. V lost 4 bases to trimming and J lost 1 base, with 34 bases between them. Germline values: CDR1 GTSNPN, CDR2 SVGIG (reference sequence). The CDR3 DNA reads as TGTGCCTGGATGGGGGTTCCGGTCGGTCTTCGGGGGGCCGTGTCGAACACTGAAGCTTTCTTT. It translates to CAWMGVPVGLRGAVSNTEAFF. The full variable domain, rest sourced from reference TRBV30 and TRBJ1-1, is SQTIHQWPATLVQPVGSPLSLECTVEGTSNPNLYWYRQAAGRGLQLLFYSVGIGQISSEVPQNLSASRPQDRQFILSSKKLLLSDSGFYLCAWMGVPVGLRGAVSNTEAFFGQGTRLTVV.

The CDR3: CASSQDVEISGNTIYF. The CDR3 DNA reads TGTGCCAGCAGCCAAGACGTGGAGATCTCTGGAAACACCATATATTTT. The chain couples TRBV4-2 to TRBJ1-3, with D uncertain. The ends were cut back, 0 bases at V and 0 bases at J, with 9 bases in the middle. CDR1 and CDR2 (germline): LGHNA, YNFKEQ. This CDR3 has 16 residues.

The V call is TRBV24-1, the J call TRBJ2-3; perhaps TRBD2 as D (6 bases). V dropped 4 bases and J dropped 2 bases, with 12 bases sitting between them. CDR3 length: 15 amino acids. The germline V gene has CDR1 KGHDR and CDR2 SFDVKD. Here the CDR3 DNA reads TGTGCCACCAGTGAGGAGACGGGACTCACAGATACGCAGTATTTT. Encoded protein: CATSEETGLTDTQYF.

The V call is TRBV30, the J call TRBJ1-1, with a possible D match to TRBD1 (6 bases). Germline lookup yields CDR1 GTSNPN and CDR2 SVGIG (reference sequence). V was trimmed by 0 bases and J by 7 bases, leaving 9 bases between them. The CDR3 runs to 12 residues. CDR3 in amino acids: CAWSVADSEAFF. The CDR3 DNA reads TGTGCCTGGAGTGTTGCGGACAGTGAAGCTTTCTTT.

CDR3: CTSSRSQAVSYTF. In DNA form, the CDR3 reads TGCACCAGCAGCCGGTCACAGGCAGTGAGCTACACCTTC. The chain joins TRBV1 to TRBJ1-2; TRBD1 is the table's D call, not checked against the DNA. TRBV1 is marked as a pseudogene. There are 13 residues in the CDR3.

The genes are TRBV19 and TRBJ2-7; weak D call: TRBD1 (6 bases). Per germline, CDR1 LNHDA and CDR2 SQIVND (reference sequence). The CDR3 totals 13 residues. Trimming took off 4 bases at V and 1 base at J, with 8 bases between the two ends. The CDR3 DNA follows: TGTGCCAGTAGTACAACAGGGTCCTACGAGCAGTACTTC. Translation: CASSTTGSYEQYF.

The V gene is TRBV13, the J gene TRBJ2-5; no clear D. The germline V and J ends were trimmed by 1 base and 3 bases, with 3 bases remaining between them. The CDR3 spans 12 residues. Germline CDR1 PRHDT, CDR2 FYEKMQ (reference sequence). The CDR3 nucleotides read TGTGCCAGCAGCTTAGCTGAAGAGACCCAGTACTTC. Translating it yields CASSLAEETQYF.

This rearrangement joins TRBV21-1 to TRBJ1-5; the DNA was not used to check the table's D call, TRBD1. TRBV21-1 is recorded as a pseudogene. There are 16 residues in the CDR3. This CDR3 is CASIQRTGRAIITQHF. The DNA of the CDR3 is TGTGCCAGCATACAGCGCACGGGCAGGGCCATCATAACCCAGCATTTT.

The gene calls are TRBV10-2 and TRBJ1-1, with D possibly matching TRBD1 (5 bases). Germline V gene data show CDR1 as WSHSY and CDR2 as SAAADI. V lost 6 bases to trimming and J lost 3 bases, with 14 bases between them. This CDR3 comprises 14 residues. The CDR3 coding sequence is TGCGCCAGCAGAACAGGTAGTCGGGACACTGAAGCTTTCTTT. Its translation: CASRTGSRDTEAFF.

J is TRBJ2-5 and V is TRBV3-1 (or the pseudogene TRBV3-2); the D gene is possibly TRBD2 (5 bases). The CDR3 is 14 residues long. V dropped 6 bases and J dropped 2 bases, with 13 bases sitting between them. The germline gives CDR1 LGHDT, CDR2 YNNKEL (reference sequence). This chain's CDR3 is CASSLREMQETQYF. The CDR3 DNA follows: TGTGCCAGCAGTCTTAGGGAGATGCAAGAGACCCAGTACTTC.